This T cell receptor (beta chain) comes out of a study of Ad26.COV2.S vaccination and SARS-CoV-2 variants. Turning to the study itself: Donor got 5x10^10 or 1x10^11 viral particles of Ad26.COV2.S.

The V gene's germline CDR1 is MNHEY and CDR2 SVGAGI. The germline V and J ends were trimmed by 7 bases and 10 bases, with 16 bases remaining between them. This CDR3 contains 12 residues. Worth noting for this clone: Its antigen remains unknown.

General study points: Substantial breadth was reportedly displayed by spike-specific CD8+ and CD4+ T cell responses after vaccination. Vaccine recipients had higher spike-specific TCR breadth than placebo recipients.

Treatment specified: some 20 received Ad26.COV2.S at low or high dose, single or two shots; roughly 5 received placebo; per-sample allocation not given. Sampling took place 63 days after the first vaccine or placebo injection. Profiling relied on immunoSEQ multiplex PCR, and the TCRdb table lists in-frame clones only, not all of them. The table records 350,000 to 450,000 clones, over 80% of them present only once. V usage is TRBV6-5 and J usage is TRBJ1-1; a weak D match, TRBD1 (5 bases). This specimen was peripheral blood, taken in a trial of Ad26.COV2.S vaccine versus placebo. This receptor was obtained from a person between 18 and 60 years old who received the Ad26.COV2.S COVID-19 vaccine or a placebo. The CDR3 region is CASTQPRVTAFF. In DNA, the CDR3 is TGTGCCAGCACCCAACCCAGGGTCACAGCTTTCTTT.